The 3 T cell receptor beta chains in this list originate from one sample, sequenced in a study of T-cell reconstitution after alpha-beta-depleted transplantation in children (dated by TCRdb to 2015 to 2016). The library came from PCR. TCRdb shows the sequencer as Illumina HiSeq 2500. TCR library preparation used molecular barcoding, with unique molecular identifiers applied to normalize quantification of the TCRbeta repertoire. The public reads were quality trimmed at Q25 with fastp and then assembled into clones with MiXCR by TCRdb, keeping productive beta chains. Rows are unified per CDR3 protein, each entry keeping the most common DNA and genes. For this sample the table gives about 610,000 distinct CDR3 sequences, of which roughly a tenth were detected only once. The ten largest clones add up to roughly 3.9% of the sample. Here the sequenced sample was PBMCs from the stem cell graft donor, taken from the stem cell graft. The receptors originated from a human donor who donated a stem cell graft to a child with acute myeloid leukemia.

The chain recombines TRBV12-3 or TRBV12-4 with TRBJ2-1; 10 positions match TRBD2. The CDR3 runs 14 residues. Trimming took 7 bases from V and 6 from J; bases not matched to a gene: 6. The CDR3 protein is CASNKREGANEQFF. The CDR3 DNA reads TGTGCCAGCAATAAGCGGGAGGGGGCCAATGAGCAGTTCTTC.

The chain combines TRBV5-1 with TRBJ1-2; 7 bases align to TRBD1. V gave up 4 bases and J gave up 0 bases; unmatched junction bases: 12. The CDR3 has 17 amino acids. Germline assignment: CDR1 SGHRS and CDR2 YFSETQ. The CDR3 loop is CASSGAVVGTANYGYTF. Written as DNA, the CDR3 is TGCGCCAGCAGCGGTGCGGTGGTAGGGACAGCTAACTATGGCTACACCTTC.

This clonotype showed up just a few times. This chain connects TRBV29-1 to TRBJ2-3; 7 nucleotides align to TRBD2. J gave up 2 bases and V 5 bases, and 13 bases lay outside the gene matches. This CDR3 spans 16 amino acids. Germline CDR1 and CDR2: SQVTM and ANQGSEA. CDR3 loop: CSVPRAGEKITDTQYF. CDR3 coding DNA: TGCAGCGTTCCTCGGGCGGGGGAGAAAATCACAGATACGCAGTATTTT.